This T cell receptor beta chain was obtained from a study of blood T cell repertoires in COVID-19. The CDR3 totals 14 residues. Germline CDR1 MDHEN, CDR2 SYDVKM. V lost 10 bases to trimming and J lost 3 bases, with 18 bases between them. Produced via immunoSEQ multiplex PCR; TCRdb's table is partial and in-frame only. The data hold 300,000 or so clones, with roughly 80% observed a single time. This chain joins TRBV28 and TRBJ1-1, with D possibly TRBD1 on 6 matching bases. Sequencing was done on a sample of peripheral blood. This TCR was recovered from a woman in her forties or fifties with active or convalescent COVID-19. The CDR3 reads CAILRGGDYTEAFF. In DNA, the CDR3 is TGTGCCATCCTTCGAGGGGGGGATTACACTGAAGCTTTCTTT.